This TCR beta chain derives from a study of blood T cell repertoires in COVID-19. Study in general: Sample material is recorded as cDNA or gDNA derived from T cells, B-cell-depleted T cells, or PBMCs.

Trimming removed 3 bases from V and 2 bases from J, with 16 bases in between. The CDR3 runs to 16 residues. Germline V gene lookup returns CDR1 KGHSH and CDR2 LQKENI. Sequencing used immunoSEQ multiplex PCR; TCRdb keeps in-frame clones, though not all of them. The table lists under 300,000 clones, around 82% of them singletons. This clone showed up just a few times. This chain uses TRBV18 with TRBJ1-2; D unclear. Material for sequencing was peripheral blood. The sequence was obtained from an elderly woman with active or convalescent COVID-19. The CDR3 nucleotides are TGTGCCAGCTCACCGAACAGCCAAGTGAAAAACTATGGCTACACCTTC. This codes for CASSPNSQVKNYGYTF.